Shown below are 26 T cell receptor beta chains from a single sample sequenced in a study of blood T cell repertoires in COVID-19. Repertoires were generated with immunoSEQ multiplex PCR, while TCRdb's copy carries only in-frame clones and drops some. The sample consists of roughly 70,000 clones, about 85% of them appearing once. Material for sequencing was peripheral blood. Source of these receptors: a man between 65 and 85 years old with active COVID-19.

The genes are TRBV14 and TRBJ2-3, with TRBD2 as a possible D gene (5 bases). Germline CDR1 is SGHDN and CDR2 is FVKESK. V was cut by 1 base and J by 3 bases, with 11 bases left in between. The CDR3 consists of 15 residues. CDR3 nucleotides: TGTGCCAGCAGCCAAGCCCGGGGAAAGACAGATACGCAGTATTTT. Translating gives CASSQARGKTDTQYF.

This clone showed up just once. This sequence joins TRBV6-2 or TRBV6-3 and TRBJ2-1, with 7 bases aligning to TRBD2. CDR3 length: 15 residues. CDR1 and CDR2 (germline): MNHEY, SVGEGT. V was pared by 6 bases and J by 6 bases, with 11 bases of the junction left unmatched. CDR3 in DNA: TGTGCCAGCAGCCGAGGGACTATTTATGGCAATGAGCAGTTCTTC. Its translation: CASSRGTIYGNEQFF.

This sequence joins TRBV18 and TRBJ2-3, with D tentatively TRBD2 (5 bases). The CDR3 consists of 13 residues. V gave up 6 bases and J gave up 5 bases, with 12 bases separating them. CDR1 is KGHSH and CDR2 is LQKENI in the germline V gene. The CDR3 protein is CASSRRTEDTQYF. DNA of the CDR3: TGTGCCAGCTCCCGAAGGACTGAAGATACGCAGTATTTT.

The CDR3 here is CASSTSGSRPDTQYF. In nucleotides, the CDR3 is TGTGCCAGTAGTACTAGCGGGAGCCGCCCAGATACGCAGTATTTT. V gene TRBV19 combines with J gene TRBJ2-3; 10 bases fit TRBD2. Germline V CDR1 and CDR2: LNHDA, SQIVND (reference sequence). V was pared by 4 bases and J by 4 bases, with 5 bases of the junction left unmatched. This CDR3 is 15 amino acids long.

This clone was detected a few times. The chain carries TRBV19 and TRBJ1-5; tentatively, D is TRBD1 (6 bases). The CDR3 runs 12 residues. From germline, CDR1 is LNHDA and CDR2 SQIVND (reference sequence). Trimming left V 9 bases short and J 9 bases short, with 15 bases between. The CDR3 nucleotides are TGTGCCAGCCTCCAGGGGTCCGGGCCCCAGCATTTT. Translating gives CASLQGSGPQHF.

The V gene is TRBV5-1, the J gene TRBJ1-3, with a weak D call TRBD1 (6 bases). CDR1 and CDR2 from the germline V gene are SGHRS and YFSETQ. CDR3 length equals 17 residues. Trimming stripped 0 bases from V and 0 bases from J, with 13 bases between. CDR3 sequence reads: CASSLVGGPSSGNTIYF. Here the CDR3 DNA reads TGCGCCAGCAGCTTGGTGGGGGGGCCCAGCTCTGGAAACACCATATATTTT.

V usage is TRBV19 and J usage is TRBJ2-3; 9 bases are shared with TRBD2. CDR1 is LNHDA and CDR2 is SQIVND in the germline V gene (reference sequence). V lost 5 bases, J lost 6 bases, and 9 bases stayed unmatched. The CDR3 consists of 15 residues. The CDR3 nucleotides are TGTGCCAGTAGTGGGCGGGAGGGCCCCGGGGATACGCAGTATTTT. Translation: CASSGREGPGDTQYF.

Written as DNA, the CDR3 is TGTGCCAGCAGTTACGGCGACAGGGGCCAAGAGACCCAGTACTTC. This sequence encodes CASSYGDRGQETQYF. The V call is TRBV6-6, the J call TRBJ2-5, with 8 bases aligning to TRBD1. Germline V gives CDR1 MNHNY, CDR2 SVGAGI (reference sequence). Trimming removed 2 bases from V and 1 base from J; junction bases left unmatched: 3. CDR3 length equals 15 residues.

A note on this clone: A junction boundary mismatches the germline segment, possibly from a read error. This chain connects TRBV28 to TRBJ2-1, with 7 positions matching TRBD2. Germline V gives CDR1 MDHEN, CDR2 SYDVKM. CDR3 length equals 15 residues. CDR3 protein: CASSLSGRGGKVGVF. DNA for the CDR3: TGTGCCAGCAGTTTAAGTGGACGCGGGGGTAAGGTTGGTGTCTTC. The whole variable domain, remainder taken from reference TRBV28 and TRBJ2-1, is DVKVTQSSRYLVKRTGEKVFLECVQDMDHENMFWYRQDPGLGLRLIYFSYDVKMKEKGDIPEGYSVSREKKERFSLILESASTNQTSMYLCASSLSGRGGKVGVFGPGTRLTVL.

This chain links TRBV5-6 with TRBJ2-3, with D uncertain. V lost 0 bases to trimming and J lost 1 base, with 9 bases between them. This CDR3 spans 15 amino acids. Germline V gene lookup returns CDR1 SGHDT and CDR2 YYEEEE. The chain's CDR3 is CASSLGQAGTDTQYF. The DNA for the CDR3 is TGTGCCAGCAGCTTGGGGCAGGCCGGCACAGATACGCAGTATTTT.

The rearrangement joins TRBV6-2 or TRBV6-3 to TRBJ2-1; tentatively, D is TRBD2 (6 bases). The V gene's germline CDR1 is MNHEY and CDR2 SVGEGT. The CDR3 is made up of 14 amino acids. Trimming shortened V by 6 bases and J by 4 bases, and 13 bases separated the two germline ends. This CDR3 reads CASSPESGYNEQFF. The CDR3 DNA reads as TGTGCCAGCAGCCCCGAGAGCGGGTACAATGAGCAGTTCTTC.

The chain uses TRBV4-2 and TRBJ2-5, with a weak D call TRBD1 (8 bases). Trimming took 4 bases from V and 5 from J, leaving 17 bases between them. Germline loops: CDR1 LGHNA, CDR2 YNFKEQ. CDR3 size: 15 residues. This CDR3 reads CASSRTGGVGETQYF. The CDR3 DNA reads as TGTGCCAGCAGCCGCACAGGGGGGGTTGGGGAGACCCAGTACTTC.

This chain joins TRBV7-9 and TRBJ2-2; D remains ambiguous. This CDR3 contains 13 residues. CDR1 and CDR2 (germline): SEHNR, FQNEAQ (reference sequence). Trimming left V 5 bases short and J 7 bases short, with 11 bases between. CDR3 protein: CASSPSASGELFF. The CDR3 DNA reads as TGTGCCAGCAGCCCAAGCGCGAGCGGGGAGCTGTTTTTT.

J is TRBJ2-7 and V is TRBV9; D is possibly TRBD1 (6 bases). Looked up from germline, CDR1 is SGDLS and CDR2 is YYNGEE. The ends were cut back, 4 bases at V and 4 bases at J, with 15 bases in the middle. The CDR3 has 14 amino acids. CDR3 nucleotides: TGTGCCAGCAGCCCTAGTGGGGGCAGGTACGAGCAGTACTTC. This sequence encodes CASSPSGGRYEQYF. The full variable domain, rest sourced from reference TRBV9 and TRBJ2-7, is DSGVTQTPKHLITATGQRVTLRCSPRSGDLSVYWYQQSLDQGLQFLIQYYNGEERAKGNILERFSAQQFPDLHSELNLSSLELGDSALYFCASSPSGGRYEQYFGPGTRLTVT.

The rearrangement uses TRBV3-1 (or the pseudogene TRBV3-2) and TRBJ2-3, with D perhaps matching TRBD1 (6 bases). Germline CDR1 and CDR2: LGHDT and YNNKEL (reference sequence). This CDR3 spans 17 amino acids. Trimming took off 5 bases at V and 6 bases at J, with 24 bases between the two ends. CDR3: CASSGPWGASQGDTQYF. CDR3 nucleotides: TGTGCCAGCAGCGGTCCGTGGGGCGCCAGCCAGGGGGATACGCAGTATTTT.

The CDR3 sequence: CASKQRETIGELFF. DNA of the CDR3: TGTGCCAGCAAGCAGCGGGAGACAATCGGGGAGCTGTTTTTT. V gene TRBV4-2 combines with J gene TRBJ2-2; TRBD2 aligns across 8 bases. With 7 bases clipped from V and 7 bases from J, the junction kept 8 bases outside the gene matches. Germline V gene lookup returns CDR1 LGHNA and CDR2 YNFKEQ. The CDR3 length is 14 residues.

This chain uses TRBV9 with TRBJ1-3; D is possibly TRBD1 (6 bases). The CDR3 contains 18 residues. Looked up from germline, CDR1 is SGDLS and CDR2 is YYNGEE. Between the trimmed V and J ends, which lost 0 bases and 0 bases, there was a span of 16 bases. CDR3 DNA sequence: TGTGCCAGCAGCGTAGGGGTTGGGGGACAAGTCTCTGGAAACACCATATATTTT. Its translation is CASSVGVGGQVSGNTIYF.

The rearrangement uses TRBV7-2 and TRBJ2-7; D possibly corresponds to TRBD2 (5 bases). Germline V gives CDR1 SGHTA, CDR2 FQGNSA. The CDR3 sequence is 14 residues long. The V and J ends lost 1 base and 2 bases respectively, with 9 bases between them. CDR3 in amino acids: CASSLEDFTYEQYF. The CDR3 bases are TGTGCCAGCAGCTTAGAGGACTTCACCTACGAGCAGTACTTC.

The chain carries TRBV7-3 and TRBJ2-5; 10 bases are a match to TRBD1. Trimming at V came to 5 bases and at J to 5 bases, leaving 8 bases not matched to a gene. The CDR3 sequence is 15 residues long. Germline CDR1 is SGHTA and CDR2 is FQGTGA. The CDR3 reads CASSPQTGGGETQYF. DNA of the CDR3: TGTGCCAGCAGCCCCCAGACAGGGGGCGGGGAGACCCAGTACTTC. The variable domain in full, with the rest retrieved from reference TRBV7-3 and TRBJ2-5, is GAGVSQTPSNKVTEKGKYVELRCDPISGHTALYWYRQSLGQGPEFLIYFQGTGAADDSGLPNDRFFAVRPEGSVSTLKIQRTERGDSAVYLCASSPQTGGGETQYFGPGTRLLVL.

The chain has TRBV18 and TRBJ2-7; D remains unclear. CDR3 length equals 13 residues. V shed 6 bases and J shed 2 bases, with 11 bases lying between them. Looked up from germline, CDR1 is KGHSH and CDR2 is LQKENI. For the CDR3, the DNA is TGTGCCAGCTCGACCCCGGGTACCTACGAGCAGTACTTC. It is translated as CASSTPGTYEQYF.

The gene calls are TRBV6-2 or TRBV6-3 and TRBJ1-1, with a possible D match to TRBD1 (6 bases). The CDR3 consists of 14 residues. The V gene's germline CDR1 is MNHEY and CDR2 SVGEGT. V lost 0 bases to trimming and J lost 4 bases, with 9 bases between them. The CDR3 region is CASSYSRGSTEAFF. As DNA, the CDR3 is TGTGCCAGCAGTTACTCCAGGGGCAGCACTGAAGCTTTCTTT.

The chain has TRBV30 and TRBJ2-6; 13 bases agree with TRBD2. The CDR3 totals 18 residues. J was trimmed by 0 bases and V by 0 bases; bases with no gene match: 2. CDR1 and CDR2 (germline): GTSNPN, SVGIG (reference sequence). The CDR3 reads CAWSVGTSGTSGANVLTF. CDR3 sequence (DNA): TGTGCCTGGAGTGTGGGGACTAGCGGGACCTCTGGGGCCAACGTCCTGACTTTC.

This clone was counted only a few times. This chain joins TRBV5-1 and TRBJ2-7; the D gene is possibly TRBD2 (6 bases). The germline CDR1 and CDR2 sequences are SGHRS and YFSETQ. Trimming stripped 0 bases from V and 6 bases from J, with 19 bases between. The CDR3 sequence is 16 residues long. This CDR3 is CASSLGANPGAGEQYF. The CDR3 DNA is TGCGCCAGCAGCTTGGGGGCGAACCCGGGAGCGGGCGAGCAGTACTTC.

The table lists this clone with a count of one. The rearrangement uses TRBV5-1 and TRBJ2-5, with 7 nucleotides matching TRBD2. The CDR3 consists of 14 residues. V lost 6 bases to trimming and J lost 5 bases; unmatched junction nucleotides: 10. Germline assignment: CDR1 SGHRS and CDR2 YFSETQ. CDR3 amino acids: CASNRGEGLETQYF. In nucleotides, the CDR3 is TGCGCCAGCAACCGGGGGGAGGGGCTGGAGACCCAGTACTTC.

The chain links TRBV12-5 to TRBJ2-5; no clear D gene. This CDR3 is 15 amino acids long. Germline V gene sequence: CDR1 LGHNT, CDR2 FRNRAP. With 0 bases removed from V and 5 bases from J, the gap between germline ends came to 13 bases. In DNA form, the CDR3 reads TGTGCTAGTGGTTTGGTAGTTGGCCCCGGGGAGACCCAGTACTTC. It codes for CASGLVVGPGETQYF.

The gene calls are TRBV27 and TRBJ2-1; a possible D gene is TRBD1 (5 bases). The length of the CDR3 is 14 residues. CDR1 MNHEY and CDR2 SMNVEV come from the germline V gene (reference sequence). V was clipped by 6 bases and J by 0 bases, with 9 bases between them. This CDR3 reads CASRGRPSYNEQFF. CDR3 bases: TGTGCCAGCAGGGGGCGGCCCTCCTACAATGAGCAGTTCTTC.